These 18 T cell receptor beta chains came from one sample sequenced in a study of T cell changes during pregnancy in multiple sclerosis. Measured with immunoSEQ multiplex PCR; TCRdb has only the in-frame clones, and not every one. The repertoire holds 45,000 to 55,000 clones, around 93% seen once, with 0.45% to 0.6% in the top ten. The starting material was CD4+ T cells from peripheral blood mononuclear cells, obtained after pregnancy. The receptors were sampled from a female donor with multiple sclerosis, enrolled in a pregnancy study.

This sequence joins TRBV2 and TRBJ1-4; D is unresolved. CDR1 SNHLY and CDR2 FYNNEI come from the germline V gene. The V end lost 4 bases, the J end lost 15 bases, and 12 bases lay between the germline ends. The CDR3 is 11 residues long. CDR3 region: CASSGGISMFF. As DNA, the CDR3 is TGTGCCAGCAGTGGTGGCATAAGTATGTTTTTT.

This clone was seen just once. The DNA for the CDR3 is TGTGCCAGCAGCCTCTATTGGGACTCCCTGGGCGGGAGCGAGCAGTACTTC. This codes for CASSLYWDSLGGSEQYF. The genes are TRBV7-2 and TRBJ2-7; 7 positions match TRBD2. After removal of 5 bases from V and 6 bases from J, the junction contained 19 bases not matched to a gene. Germline V lookup: CDR1 SGHTA, CDR2 FQGNSA. The CDR3 loop spans 17 amino acids.

V is TRBV15 and J is TRBJ2-7, with unresolved D. V was cut by 8 bases and J by 0 bases, with 11 bases left in between. CDR3 size: 13 residues. The germline V gene has CDR1 LNHNV and CDR2 YYDKDF (reference sequence). The CDR3 loop reads CATFTPRSYEQYF. CDR3 coding DNA: TGTGCCACCTTTACACCCCGCTCCTACGAGCAGTACTTC.

The chain uses TRBV29-1 and TRBJ2-3, with TRBD1 matching 7 bases. Per germline, CDR1 SQVTM and CDR2 ANQGSEA. The CDR3 is 11 residues long. The J segment lost 6 bases and the V segment lost 6 bases, leaving 3 bases of the junction unmatched. CDR3 residues: CSVDRADTQYF. In nucleotides, the CDR3 is TGCAGCGTAGACAGGGCCGATACGCAGTATTTT.

The chain is built from TRBV4-3 and TRBJ2-3; TRBD2 matches at 12 bases. The CDR3 contains 15 residues. Losses at the gene ends were 4 bases for V and 6 bases for J; bases not matched to a gene: 5. Germline CDR1 is LGHNA and CDR2 is YSLEER. The CDR3 nucleotides are TGCGCCAGCAGCCTCGGACTAGCGGGAACGGATACGCAGTATTTT. Protein: CASSLGLAGTDTQYF.

The chain links TRBV11-3 to TRBJ2-1; 11 nucleotides line up with TRBD2. V lost 6 bases, J lost 15 bases, and 10 bases stayed unmatched. CDR3 size: 13 residues. The germline gives CDR1 SGHNT, CDR2 YENEEA. The CDR3 here is CASSRIAGGPLFF. The CDR3 DNA reads as TGTGCCAGCAGTCGTATAGCGGGAGGGCCGCTGTTCTTC.

This chain links TRBV5-1 with TRBJ2-2; 7 bases are a match to TRBD2. Germline V gives CDR1 SGHRS, CDR2 YFSETQ. V trimming: 6 bases; J trimming: 4 bases; junction bases outside the gene matches: 6. The CDR3 totals 14 residues. CDR3 DNA: TGCGCCAGCAACCTAGCGGCGGTCACCGGGGAGCTGTTTTTT. This encodes CASNLAAVTGELFF.

The chain employs TRBV5-4 and TRBJ2-2, with 8 positions matching TRBD2. The CDR3 is 16 amino acids. The J segment lost 4 bases and the V segment lost 4 bases, leaving 9 bases of the junction unmatched. Germline V gene sequence: CDR1 SGHNT, CDR2 YYREEE (reference sequence). The chain's CDR3 is CASSPSGGRVTGELFF. The CDR3, as DNA: TGTGCCAGCAGCCCCTCGGGGGGGCGCGTCACCGGGGAGCTGTTTTTT.

The J gene is TRBJ1-3, the V gene TRBV5-1; a possible D gene is TRBD1 (5 bases). The CDR3 is 17 amino acids. V lost 0 bases to trimming and J lost 0 bases, with 13 bases between them. Per the germline V gene, CDR1 is SGHRS and CDR2 is YFSETQ. The CDR3 DNA follows: TGCGCCAGCAGCTTGGACAGGCCCATTCACTCTGGAAACACCATATATTTT. Protein product: CASSLDRPIHSGNTIYF.

In its sample, this clone was seen a few times. The chain couples TRBV10-3 to TRBJ2-5, with TRBD1 matching over 9 bases. V lost 2 bases, J lost 2 bases, and 3 bases stayed unmatched. In germline, CDR1 is ENHRY, CDR2 SYGVKD. The CDR3 sequence is 15 residues long. CDR3 nucleotides: TGTGCCATCAGTGAGCTGGGACAGGGACAAGAGACCCAGTACTTC. Translated: CAISELGQGQETQYF.

The rearrangement uses TRBV6-1 and TRBJ2-5, with 7 bases identical to TRBD1. The DNA end favors TRBJ2-7, so the J call may be wrong. Looked up from germline, CDR1 is MNHNS and CDR2 is SASEGT. The CDR3 consists of 16 residues. The CDR3 nucleotides are TGTGCCAGCAGTGATACAGGGGCCCGAAACCCCTACGAGCAGTACTTC. Translated, it gives CASSDTGARNPYEQYF.

The chain uses TRBV27 and TRBJ1-2; TRBD1 aligns across 7 bases. V was pared by 6 bases and J by 7 bases, with 8 bases of the junction left unmatched. Germline-derived CDR1 and CDR2 are MNHEY and SMNVEV (reference sequence). The CDR3 length is 13 residues. CDR3 loop: CASRSWPGGGYTF. The DNA of the CDR3 is TGTGCCAGCAGGAGTTGGCCAGGGGGTGGCTACACCTTC.

This sequence joins TRBV4-3 and TRBJ2-2, with TRBD2 as a possible D gene (5 bases). CDR1 is LGHNA and CDR2 is YSLEER in the germline V gene. Trimming removed 2 bases at V and 4 bases at J, with 14 bases between. CDR3 length: 16 amino acids. CDR3: CASSQLGGGFTGELFF. CDR3 nucleotides: TGCGCCAGCAGCCAATTGGGTGGAGGCTTCACCGGGGAGCTGTTTTTT.

This sequence joins TRBV5-1 and TRBJ2-7, with 9 nucleotides matching TRBD1. Germline assignment: CDR1 SGHRS and CDR2 YFSETQ. V gave up 1 base and J gave up 2 bases; unmatched junction bases: 7. This CDR3 contains 16 residues. CDR3 loop: CASSLKGQGPTYEQYF. The CDR3 coding sequence is TGCGCCAGCAGCTTGAAGGGACAGGGACCTACCTACGAGCAGTACTTC.

This chain links TRBV15 with TRBJ1-4; 9 positions match TRBD1. The CDR3 is made up of 18 amino acids. Germline trimming cut 0 bases from V and 7 bases from J; bases unmatched to any gene: 12. Germline CDR1 is LNHNV and CDR2 is YYDKDF (reference sequence). CDR3 loop: CATSRDDRGFDRVEKLFF. CDR3 coding DNA: TGTGCCACCAGCAGAGATGACAGGGGGTTTGATCGAGTTGAAAAACTGTTTTTT.

This chain links TRBV11-3 with TRBJ2-1; no definite D call. This CDR3 contains 11 residues. Deletions cut 1 base from V and 10 bases from J, with 5 bases between. Germline assignment: CDR1 SGHNT and CDR2 YENEEA. The CDR3 DNA reads TGTGCCAGCAGCTTAGCGTCGGAGCAGTTCTTC. This gives the protein CASSLASEQFF.

This rearrangement joins TRBV19 to TRBJ1-2; the match to TRBD1 covers 9 bases. After removal of 7 bases from V and 8 bases from J, the junction contained 8 bases not matched to a gene. This CDR3 region has 13 residues. Germline V gene lookup returns CDR1 LNHDA and CDR2 SQIVND (reference sequence). The CDR3 loop reads CASTLTGGAGYTF. As DNA, the CDR3 is TGTGCCAGTACCCTAACAGGGGGCGCGGGCTACACCTTC.

This rearrangement joins TRBV7-9 to TRBJ2-2, with 12 bases fitting TRBD2. The length of the CDR3 is 19 residues. Trimming took 3 bases from V and 6 from J; bases not matched to a gene: 14. The germline V gene encodes CDR1 SEHNR and CDR2 FQNEAQ (reference sequence). In nucleotides, the CDR3 is TGTGCCAGCAGCTTTCCGACTAGCGGGAGTTTTACAGGAGCCGGGGAGCTGTTTTTT. Its translation: CASSFPTSGSFTGAGELFF.